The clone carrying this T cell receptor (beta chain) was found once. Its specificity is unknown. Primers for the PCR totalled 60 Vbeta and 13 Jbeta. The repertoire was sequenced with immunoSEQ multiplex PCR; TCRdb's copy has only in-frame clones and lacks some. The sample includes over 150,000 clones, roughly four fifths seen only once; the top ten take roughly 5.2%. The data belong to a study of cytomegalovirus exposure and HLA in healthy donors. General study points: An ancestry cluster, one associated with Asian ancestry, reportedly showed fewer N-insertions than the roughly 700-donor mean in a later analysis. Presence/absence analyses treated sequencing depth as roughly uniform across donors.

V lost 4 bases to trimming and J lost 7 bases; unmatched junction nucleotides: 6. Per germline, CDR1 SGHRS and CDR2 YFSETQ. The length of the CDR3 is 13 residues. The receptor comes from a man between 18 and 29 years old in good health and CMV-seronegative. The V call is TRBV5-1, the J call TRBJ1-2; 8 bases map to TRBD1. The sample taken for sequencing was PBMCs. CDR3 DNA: TGCGCCAGCAGCCGCCCAGGGGGCTCTGGCTACACCTTC. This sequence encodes CASSRPGGSGYTF.